This T cell receptor beta chain was retrieved from a study of CD8+CD57+ T cells in acquired aplastic anemia (dated by TCRdb to the late 2010s). As for the study more broadly: Extracted DNA from sorted CD4+ and CD8+ cells averaged around 2.9 ug, ranging from roughly 0.2 to 30 ug. CD8+CD57+ expansion was defined as a frequency above the mean frequency observed in healthy subjects.

The V and J ends are trimmed by 0 bases and 3 bases, leaving 10 bases between them. CDR1 LNHDA and CDR2 SQIVND are derived from the germline V gene (reference sequence). The CDR3 goes from the cysteine to the phenylalanine over 15 residues. Only the CDR3 part of the read is kept: 45 bases, read in frame from the first base. TCR beta VDJ combination and CDR3 sequence profiling used genomic DNA as the template. An Illumina HiSeq 2000 was used for TCR repertoire sequencing. The published analysis was carried out like this. Repertoire assessment relied on Simpson's diversity index, CDR3 size and DJ length profiles, and TRBV/TRBJ rearrangement plots. The most abundant DNA sequence in the deep sequencing data was defined as the immunodominant clone. CDR3 amino acid sequences were screened for sharing across subjects and were compared with published repertoires and the VDJdb database. The raw public reads went through TCRdb reprocessing: fastp at Q25, MiXCR clone calling, in-frame beta chains kept. When rows share a CDR3 protein, they turn into one entry using the most common DNA and genes. TCRdb, not the authors, supplied the V and J calls. Across this sample there are roughly 290,000 distinct CDR3 sequences, with about three fifths seen only once. Under 1.5% of the sample goes to the ten largest clones.

As regards this clonotype: No cognate antigen has been identified for it. Base qualities were left out, and no much larger clone turns up one base away.

The paper's findings and limits, for the study overall: CD8+ Simpson's diversity did not differ significantly between patients and healthy controls (P=0.060). Some 27 CD8+ CDR3 sequences were found in both patients and controls but appeared to be highly expressed in patients and within the immunodominant clones of the patients.

Patients chosen for sequencing had shown expansion of CD8+CD57+ cells by flow cytometry. All patients had severe acquired aplastic anemia diagnosed by International Study of Aplastic Anemia and Agranulocytosis and Camitta criteria. Patients had received no therapy at the time of blood sampling. In this study, sorted CD4+ and CD8+ T cells from the blood of healthy subjects and of severe aplastic anemia patients had their TCR repertoires deep-sequenced. In the USA, patient enrollment took place under clinicaltrials.gov protocols 00001620, 01623167, 00001397, 00071045, 00081523 and 00961064. Ficoll-Paque density gradient centrifugation was used to isolate peripheral blood mononuclear cells. Before DNA was extracted, CD4+ and CD8+ T cells were sorted using either FACS or magnetic beads.

Sequencing was carried out using sorted CD4+, CD8+, or CD8+CD57+ T cells (not recorded which) from PBMCs. The V and J segments used are TRBV19 and TRBJ2-3, and possibly TRBD2, on 5 matching bases. This sequence originates from a human donor with aplastic anemia. The CDR3 reads CASSIDARLTDTQYF. The sequenced DNA is TGTGCCAGTAGTATAGATGCTCGACTAACAGATACGCAGTATTTT.